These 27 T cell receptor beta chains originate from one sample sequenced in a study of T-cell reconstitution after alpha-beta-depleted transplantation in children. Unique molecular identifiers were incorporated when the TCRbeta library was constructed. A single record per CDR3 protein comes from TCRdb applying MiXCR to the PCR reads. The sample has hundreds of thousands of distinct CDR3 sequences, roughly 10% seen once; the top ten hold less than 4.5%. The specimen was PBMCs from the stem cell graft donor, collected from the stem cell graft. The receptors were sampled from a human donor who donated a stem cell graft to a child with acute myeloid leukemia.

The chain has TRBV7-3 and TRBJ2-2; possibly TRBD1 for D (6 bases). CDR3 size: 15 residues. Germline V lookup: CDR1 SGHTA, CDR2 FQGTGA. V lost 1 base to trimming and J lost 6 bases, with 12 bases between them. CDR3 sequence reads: CASSLKGGWAGELFF. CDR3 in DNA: TGTGCCAGCAGCTTAAAAGGGGGATGGGCCGGGGAGCTGTTTTTT.

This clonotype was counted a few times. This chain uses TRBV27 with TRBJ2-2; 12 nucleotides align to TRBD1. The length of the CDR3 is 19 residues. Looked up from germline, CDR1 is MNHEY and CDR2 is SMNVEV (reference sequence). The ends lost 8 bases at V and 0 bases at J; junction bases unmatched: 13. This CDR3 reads CASPGTGTGGPANTGELFF. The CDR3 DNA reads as TGTGCCAGCCCCGGAACCGGGACAGGGGGCCCCGCGAACACCGGGGAGCTGTTTTTT.

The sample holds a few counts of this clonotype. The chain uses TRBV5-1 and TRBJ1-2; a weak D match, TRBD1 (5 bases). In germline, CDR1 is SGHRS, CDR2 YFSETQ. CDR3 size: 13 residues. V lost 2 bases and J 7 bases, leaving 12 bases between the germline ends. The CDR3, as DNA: TGCGCCAGCAGCTTTGACAGAGTGAGTGGCTACACCTTC. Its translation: CASSFDRVSGYTF.

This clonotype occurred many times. The CDR3 sequence: CASSQTTISGMENIQYF. The CDR3 nucleotides are TGTGCCAGCAGCCAAACGACAATTAGCGGGATGGAAAACATTCAGTACTTC. This chain links TRBV4-2 with TRBJ2-4, with 8 nucleotides matching TRBD2. The CDR3 has 17 residues. Germline CDR1 is LGHNA and CDR2 is YNFKEQ. Trimming at V came to 2 bases and at J to 5 bases, leaving 11 bases not matched to a gene.

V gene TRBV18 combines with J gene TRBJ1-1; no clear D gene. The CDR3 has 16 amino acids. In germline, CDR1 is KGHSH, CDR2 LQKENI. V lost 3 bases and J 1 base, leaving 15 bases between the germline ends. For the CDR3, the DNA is TGTGCCAGCTCACCCCGGCAGACGGCGTCGAACACTGAAGCTTTCTTT. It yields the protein CASSPRQTASNTEAFF.

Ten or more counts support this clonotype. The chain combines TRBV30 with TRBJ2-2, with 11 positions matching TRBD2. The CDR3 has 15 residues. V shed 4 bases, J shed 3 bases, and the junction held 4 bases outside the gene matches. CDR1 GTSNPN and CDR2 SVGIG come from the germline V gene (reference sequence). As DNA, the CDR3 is TGTGCCTGGAACTTAGCGGGAGGGCACACCGGGGAGCTGTTTTTT. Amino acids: CAWNLAGGHTGELFF.

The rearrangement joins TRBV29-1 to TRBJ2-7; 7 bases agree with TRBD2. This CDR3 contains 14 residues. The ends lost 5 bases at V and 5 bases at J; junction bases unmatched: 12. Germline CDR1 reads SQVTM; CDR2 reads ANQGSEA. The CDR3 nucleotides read TGCAGCGTTATCGGGGGGAGGTGGCGGGACGAGCAGTACTTC. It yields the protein CSVIGGRWRDEQYF.

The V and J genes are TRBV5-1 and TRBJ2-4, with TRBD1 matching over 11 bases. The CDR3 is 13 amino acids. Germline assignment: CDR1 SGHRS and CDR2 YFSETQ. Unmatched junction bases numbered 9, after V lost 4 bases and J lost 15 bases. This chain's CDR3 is CASSREPGQGGYF. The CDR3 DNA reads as TGCGCCAGCAGCCGGGAACCGGGACAGGGGGGGTACTTC.

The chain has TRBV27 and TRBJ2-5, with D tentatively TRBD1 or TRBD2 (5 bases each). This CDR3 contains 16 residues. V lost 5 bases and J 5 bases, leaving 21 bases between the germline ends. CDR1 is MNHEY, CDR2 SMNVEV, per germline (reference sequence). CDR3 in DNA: TGTGCCAGCAGTGCCTCCGGGGCCCAGGTCAGGGAGACCCAGTACTTC. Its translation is CASSASGAQVRETQYF.

CDR3 amino acids: CASSLEISGMGELFF. The DNA for the CDR3 is TGTGCCAGCAGTCTAGAGATATCAGGGATGGGTGAACTGTTTTTT. The chain couples TRBV12-3 or TRBV12-4 to TRBJ1-4, with TRBD1 as a possible D gene (5 bases). Deletions cut 5 bases from V and 12 bases from J, with 22 bases between. The CDR3 runs 15 residues.

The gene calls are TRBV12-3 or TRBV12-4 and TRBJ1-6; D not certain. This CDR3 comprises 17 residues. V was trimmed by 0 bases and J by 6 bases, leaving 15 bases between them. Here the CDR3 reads CASSLARGIRRNSPLHF. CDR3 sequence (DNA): TGTGCCAGCAGTTTAGCGCGTGGGATCAGACGTAATTCACCCCTCCACTTT.

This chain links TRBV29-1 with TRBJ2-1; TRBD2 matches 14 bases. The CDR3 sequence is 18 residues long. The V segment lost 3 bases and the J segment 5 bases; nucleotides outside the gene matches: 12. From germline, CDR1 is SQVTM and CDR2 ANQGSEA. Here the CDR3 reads CSVEGTKGLAGVNNEQFF. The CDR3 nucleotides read TGCAGCGTTGAGGGGACGAAGGGACTAGCGGGAGTTAACAATGAGCAGTTCTTC.

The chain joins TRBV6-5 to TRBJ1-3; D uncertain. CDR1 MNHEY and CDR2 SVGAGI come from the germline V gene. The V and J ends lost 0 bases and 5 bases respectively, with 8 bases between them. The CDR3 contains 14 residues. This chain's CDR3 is CASSYSSTRNTIYF. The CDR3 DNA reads TGTGCCAGCAGTTACTCCAGTACTAGAAACACCATATATTTT.

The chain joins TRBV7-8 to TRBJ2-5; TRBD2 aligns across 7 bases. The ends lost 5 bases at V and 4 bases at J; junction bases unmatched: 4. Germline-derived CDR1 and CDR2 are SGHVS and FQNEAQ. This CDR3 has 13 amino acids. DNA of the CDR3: TGTGCCAGCAGCAGGGAGGGTGCAGAGACCCAGTACTTC. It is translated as CASSREGAETQYF.

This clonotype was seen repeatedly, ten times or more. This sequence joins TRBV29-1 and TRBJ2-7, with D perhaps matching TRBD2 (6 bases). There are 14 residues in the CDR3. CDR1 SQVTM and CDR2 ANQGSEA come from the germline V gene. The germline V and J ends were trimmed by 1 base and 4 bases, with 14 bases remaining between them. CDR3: CSVEGVGGKYEQYF. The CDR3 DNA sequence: TGCAGCGTTGAAGGGGTTGGGGGGAAGTACGAGCAGTACTTC.

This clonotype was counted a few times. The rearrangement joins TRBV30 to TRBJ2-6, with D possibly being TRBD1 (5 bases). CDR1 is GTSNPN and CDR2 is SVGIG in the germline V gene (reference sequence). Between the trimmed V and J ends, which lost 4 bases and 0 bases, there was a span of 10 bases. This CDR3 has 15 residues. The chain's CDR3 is CAWMGQNSGANVLTF. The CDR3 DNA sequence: TGTGCCTGGATGGGGCAGAACTCTGGGGCCAACGTCCTGACTTTC. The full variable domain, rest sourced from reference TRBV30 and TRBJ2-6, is SQTIHQWPATLVQPVGSPLSLECTVEGTSNPNLYWYRQAAGRGLQLLFYSVGIGQISSEVPQNLSASRPQDRQFILSSKKLLLSDSGFYLCAWMGQNSGANVLTFGAGSRLTVL.

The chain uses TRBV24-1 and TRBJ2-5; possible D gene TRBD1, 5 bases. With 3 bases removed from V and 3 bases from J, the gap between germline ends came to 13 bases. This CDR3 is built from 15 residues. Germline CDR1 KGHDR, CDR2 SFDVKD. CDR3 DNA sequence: TGTGCCACCAGTGATACCCGGACGGACAAAGAGACCCAGTACTTC. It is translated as CATSDTRTDKETQYF.

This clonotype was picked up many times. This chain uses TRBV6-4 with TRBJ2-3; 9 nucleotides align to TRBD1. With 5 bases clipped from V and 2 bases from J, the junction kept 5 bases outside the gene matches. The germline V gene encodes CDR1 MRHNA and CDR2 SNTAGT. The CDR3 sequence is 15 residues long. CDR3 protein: CASSTGTGHTDTQYF. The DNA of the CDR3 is TGTGCCAGCAGTACCGGGACAGGGCACACAGATACGCAGTATTTT.

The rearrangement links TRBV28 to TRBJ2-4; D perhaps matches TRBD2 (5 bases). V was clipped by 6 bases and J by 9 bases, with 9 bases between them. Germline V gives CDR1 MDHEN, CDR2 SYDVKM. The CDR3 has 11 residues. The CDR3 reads CASSPSFIQYF. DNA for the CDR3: TGTGCCAGCAGCCCTAGCTTCATTCAGTACTTC. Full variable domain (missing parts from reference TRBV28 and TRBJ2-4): DVKVTQSSRYLVKRTGEKVFLECVQDMDHENMFWYRQDPGLGLRLIYFSYDVKMKEKGDIPEGYSVSREKKERFSLILESASTNQTSMYLCASSPSFIQYFGAGTRLSVL.

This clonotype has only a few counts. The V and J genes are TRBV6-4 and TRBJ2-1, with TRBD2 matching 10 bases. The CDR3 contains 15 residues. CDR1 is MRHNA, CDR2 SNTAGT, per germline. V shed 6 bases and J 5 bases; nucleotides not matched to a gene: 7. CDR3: CASSPSGRENNEQFF. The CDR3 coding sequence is TGTGCCAGCAGCCCGAGCGGGAGGGAAAACAATGAGCAGTTCTTC.

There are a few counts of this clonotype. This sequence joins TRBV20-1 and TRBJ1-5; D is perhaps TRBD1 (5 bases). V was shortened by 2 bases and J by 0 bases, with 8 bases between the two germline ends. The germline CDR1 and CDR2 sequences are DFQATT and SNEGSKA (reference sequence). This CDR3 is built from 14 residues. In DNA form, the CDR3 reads TGCAGTGCTAGAACAGGTAATAGCAATCAGCCCCAGCATTTT. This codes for CSARTGNSNQPQHF.

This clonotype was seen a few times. The CDR3 is CASSLGLRDSAAYGYTF. Written as DNA, the CDR3 is TGTGCCAGCAGCTTAGGTCTTCGGGACAGCGCTGCTTATGGCTACACCTTC. The V gene is TRBV11-2, the J gene TRBJ1-2; 7 nucleotides agree with TRBD1. V was clipped by 1 base and J by 5 bases; unmatched bases: 13. CDR1 is SGHAT, CDR2 FQNNGV, per germline. This CDR3 has 17 residues. The complete variable domain, with remaining parts taken from reference TRBV11-2 and TRBJ1-2, reads EAGVAQSPRYKIIEKRQSVAFWCNPISGHATLYWYQQILGQGPKLLIQFQNNGVVDDSQLPKDRFSAERLKGVDSTLKIQPAKLEDSAVYLCASSLGLRDSAAYGYTFGSGTRLTVV.

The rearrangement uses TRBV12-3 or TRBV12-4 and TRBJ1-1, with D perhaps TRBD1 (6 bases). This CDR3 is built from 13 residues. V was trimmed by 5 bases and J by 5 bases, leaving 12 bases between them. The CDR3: CASSEQGWTEAFF. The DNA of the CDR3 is TGTGCCAGCAGTGAACAGGGATGGACTGAAGCTTTCTTT.

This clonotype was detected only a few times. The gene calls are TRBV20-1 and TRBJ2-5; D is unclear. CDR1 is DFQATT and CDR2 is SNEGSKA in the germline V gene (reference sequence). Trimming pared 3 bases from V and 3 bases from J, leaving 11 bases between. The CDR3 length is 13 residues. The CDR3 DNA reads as TGCAGTGCTAGCGGCCCTCCGGAAGAGACCCAGTACTTC. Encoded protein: CSASGPPEETQYF.

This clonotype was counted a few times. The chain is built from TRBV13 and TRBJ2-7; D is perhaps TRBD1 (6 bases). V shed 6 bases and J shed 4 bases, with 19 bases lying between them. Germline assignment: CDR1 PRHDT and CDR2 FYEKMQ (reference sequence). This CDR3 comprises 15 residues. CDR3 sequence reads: CASSSVGDKPYEQYF. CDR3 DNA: TGTGCCAGCAGTTCCGTCGGGGACAAACCTTACGAGCAGTACTTC.

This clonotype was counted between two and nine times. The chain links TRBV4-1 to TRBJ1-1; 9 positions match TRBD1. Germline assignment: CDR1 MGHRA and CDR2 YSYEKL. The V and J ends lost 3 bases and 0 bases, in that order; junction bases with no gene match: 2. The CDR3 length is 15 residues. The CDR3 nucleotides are TGCGCCAGCAGCCAGGGACAGGGCATGAACACTGAAGCTTTCTTT. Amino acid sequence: CASSQGQGMNTEAFF.

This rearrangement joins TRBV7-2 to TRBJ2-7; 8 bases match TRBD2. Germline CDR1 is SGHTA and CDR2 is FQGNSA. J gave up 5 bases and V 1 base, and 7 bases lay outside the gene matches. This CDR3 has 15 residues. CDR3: CASSLDRAGVNEQYF. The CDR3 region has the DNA TGTGCCAGCAGCTTAGACCGAGCGGGAGTTAACGAGCAGTACTTC.